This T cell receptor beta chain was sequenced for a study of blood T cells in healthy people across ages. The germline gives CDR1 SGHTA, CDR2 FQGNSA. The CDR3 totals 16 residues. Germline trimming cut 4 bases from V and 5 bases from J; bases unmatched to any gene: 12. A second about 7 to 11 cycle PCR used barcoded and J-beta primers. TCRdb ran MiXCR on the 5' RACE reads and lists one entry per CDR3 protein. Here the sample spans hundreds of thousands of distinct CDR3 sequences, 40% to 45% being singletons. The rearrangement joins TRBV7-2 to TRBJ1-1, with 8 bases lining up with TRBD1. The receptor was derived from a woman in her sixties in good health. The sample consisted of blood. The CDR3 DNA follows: TGTGCCAGCAGCTACGACTCAGGGGGCCTGGGGACTGAAGCTTTCTTT. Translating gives CASSYDSGGLGTEAFF.